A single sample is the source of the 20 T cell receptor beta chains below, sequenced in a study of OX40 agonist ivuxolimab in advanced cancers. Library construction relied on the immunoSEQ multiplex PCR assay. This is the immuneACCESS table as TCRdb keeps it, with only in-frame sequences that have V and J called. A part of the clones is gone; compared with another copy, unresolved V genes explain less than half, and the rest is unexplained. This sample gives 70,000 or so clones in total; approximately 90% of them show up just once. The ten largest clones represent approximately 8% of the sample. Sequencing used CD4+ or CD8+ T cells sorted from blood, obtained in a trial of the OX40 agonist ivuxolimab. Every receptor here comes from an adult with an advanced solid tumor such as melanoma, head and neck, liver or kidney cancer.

The CDR3: CASSLGKYNEQFF. Written as DNA, the CDR3 is TGTGCCAGCAGCTTGGGGAAGTACAATGAGCAGTTCTTC. The rearrangement uses TRBV11-3 and TRBJ2-1; D is ambiguous. Germline CDR1 is SGHNT and CDR2 is YENEEA. The CDR3 consists of 13 residues. Deletions cut 3 bases from V and 4 bases from J, with 7 bases between.

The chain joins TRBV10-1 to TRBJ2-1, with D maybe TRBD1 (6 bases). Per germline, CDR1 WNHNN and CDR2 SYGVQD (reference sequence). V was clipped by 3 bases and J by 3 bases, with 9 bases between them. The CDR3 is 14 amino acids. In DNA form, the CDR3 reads TGCGCCAGCAGTGACCGACAGGTCTACAATGAGCAGTTCTTC. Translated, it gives CASSDRQVYNEQFF.

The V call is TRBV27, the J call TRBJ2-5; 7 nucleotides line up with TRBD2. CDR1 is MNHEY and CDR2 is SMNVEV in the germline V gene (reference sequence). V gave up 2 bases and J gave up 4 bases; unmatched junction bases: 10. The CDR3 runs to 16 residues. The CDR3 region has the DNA TGTGCCAGCAGTTTAACCGGACGGGGGGACGTAGAGACCCAGTACTTC. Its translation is CASSLTGRGDVETQYF.

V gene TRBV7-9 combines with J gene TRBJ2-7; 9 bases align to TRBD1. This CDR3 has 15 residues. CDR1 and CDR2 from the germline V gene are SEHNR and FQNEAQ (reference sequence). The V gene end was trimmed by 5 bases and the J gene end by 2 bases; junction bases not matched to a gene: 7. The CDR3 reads CASSLLGQGPYEQYF. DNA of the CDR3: TGTGCCAGCAGCCTCCTGGGACAGGGTCCCTACGAGCAGTACTTC. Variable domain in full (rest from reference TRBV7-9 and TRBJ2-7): DTGVSQNPRHKITKRGQNVTFRCDPISEHNRLYWYRQTLGQGPEFLTYFQNEAQLEKSRLLSDRFSAERPKGSFSTLEIQRTEQGDSAMYLCASSLLGQGPYEQYFGPGTRLTVT.

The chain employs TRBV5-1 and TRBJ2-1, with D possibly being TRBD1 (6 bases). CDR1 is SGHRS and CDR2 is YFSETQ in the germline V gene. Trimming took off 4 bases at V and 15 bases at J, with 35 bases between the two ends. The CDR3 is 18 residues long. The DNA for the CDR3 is TGCGCCAGCAGCCCTACACCGAGTAGGAGAGTCAGGGGTCCCTTAGGGTTCTTC. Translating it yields CASSPTPSRRVRGPLGFF.

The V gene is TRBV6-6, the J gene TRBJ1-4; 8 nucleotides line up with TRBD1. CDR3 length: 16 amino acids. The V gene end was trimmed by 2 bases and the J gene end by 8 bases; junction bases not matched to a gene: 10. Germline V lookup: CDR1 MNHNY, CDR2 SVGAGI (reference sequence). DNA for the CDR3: TGTGCCAGCAGTTACCACCCACAGGGGGGTCAGGAAAAACTGTTTTTT. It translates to CASSYHPQGGQEKLFF.

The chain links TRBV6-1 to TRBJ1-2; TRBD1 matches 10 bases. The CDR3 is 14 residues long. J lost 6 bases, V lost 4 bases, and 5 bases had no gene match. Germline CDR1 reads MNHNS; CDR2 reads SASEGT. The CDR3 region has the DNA TGTGCCAGCAGTGGGTGGACAGGGGGGAATGGCTACACCTTC. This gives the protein CASSGWTGGNGYTF.

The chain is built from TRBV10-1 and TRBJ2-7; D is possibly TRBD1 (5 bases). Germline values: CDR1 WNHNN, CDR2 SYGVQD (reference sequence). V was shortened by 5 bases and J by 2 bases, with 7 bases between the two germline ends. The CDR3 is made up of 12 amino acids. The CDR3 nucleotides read TGCGCCAGCAGTTCAGGGCCCTACGAGCAGTACTTC. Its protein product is CASSSGPYEQYF.

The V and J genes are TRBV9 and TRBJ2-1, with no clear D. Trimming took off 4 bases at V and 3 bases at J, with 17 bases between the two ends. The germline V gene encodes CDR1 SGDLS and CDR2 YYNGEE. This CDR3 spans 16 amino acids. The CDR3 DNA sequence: TGTGCCAGCAGCCCCCGCGGAGTGTTAGGCTACAATGAGCAGTTCTTC. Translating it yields CASSPRGVLGYNEQFF. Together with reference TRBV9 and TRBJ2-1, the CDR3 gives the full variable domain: DSGVTQTPKHLITATGQRVTLRCSPRSGDLSVYWYQQSLDQGLQFLIQYYNGEERAKGNILERFSAQQFPDLHSELNLSSLELGDSALYFCASSPRGVLGYNEQFFGPGTRLTVL.

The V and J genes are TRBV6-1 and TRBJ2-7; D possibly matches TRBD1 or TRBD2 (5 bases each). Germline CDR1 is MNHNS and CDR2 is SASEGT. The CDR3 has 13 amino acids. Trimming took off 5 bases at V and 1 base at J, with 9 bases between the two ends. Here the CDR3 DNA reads TGTGCCAGCAGTTGGGGGAGTTCCTACGAGCAGTACTTC. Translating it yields CASSWGSSYEQYF.

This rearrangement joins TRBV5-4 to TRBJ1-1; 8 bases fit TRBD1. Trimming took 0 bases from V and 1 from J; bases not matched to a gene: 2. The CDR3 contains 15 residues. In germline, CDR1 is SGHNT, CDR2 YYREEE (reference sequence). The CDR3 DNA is TGTGCCAGCAGCTTGGTCGGGACAGGGAACACTGAAGCTTTCTTT. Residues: CASSLVGTGNTEAFF.

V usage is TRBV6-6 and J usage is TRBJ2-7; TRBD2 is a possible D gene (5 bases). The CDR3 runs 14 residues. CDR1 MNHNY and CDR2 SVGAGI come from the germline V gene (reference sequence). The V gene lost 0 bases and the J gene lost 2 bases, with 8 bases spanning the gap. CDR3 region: CASSYSRTPYEQYF. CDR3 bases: TGTGCCAGCAGTTACTCTCGGACTCCCTACGAGCAGTACTTC.

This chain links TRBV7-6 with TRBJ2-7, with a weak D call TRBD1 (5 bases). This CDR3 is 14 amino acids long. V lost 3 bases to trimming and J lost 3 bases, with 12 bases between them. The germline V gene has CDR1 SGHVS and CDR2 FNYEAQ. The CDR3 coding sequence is TGTGCCAGCAGCTTGACAGTAATTAACTACGAGCAGTACTTC. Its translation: CASSLTVINYEQYF.

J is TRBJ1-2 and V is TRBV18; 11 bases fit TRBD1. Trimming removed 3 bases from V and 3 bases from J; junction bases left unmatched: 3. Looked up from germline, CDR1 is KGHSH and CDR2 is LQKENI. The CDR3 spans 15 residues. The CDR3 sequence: CASSPPGQGDYGYTF. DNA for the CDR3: TGTGCCAGCTCACCTCCGGGACAGGGGGACTATGGCTACACCTTC.

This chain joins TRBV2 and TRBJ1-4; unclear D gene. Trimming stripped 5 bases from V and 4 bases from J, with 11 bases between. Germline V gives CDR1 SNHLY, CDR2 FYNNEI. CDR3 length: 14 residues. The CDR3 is CASSKGFINEKLFF. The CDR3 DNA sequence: TGTGCCAGCAGTAAGGGCTTTATTAATGAAAAACTGTTTTTT.

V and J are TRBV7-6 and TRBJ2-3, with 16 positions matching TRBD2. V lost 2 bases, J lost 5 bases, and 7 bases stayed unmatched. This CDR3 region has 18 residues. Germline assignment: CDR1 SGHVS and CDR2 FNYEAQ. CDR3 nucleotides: TGTGCCAGCAGCTTAACCGGGACTAGCGGGGGGGCCTTAGATACGCAGTATTTT. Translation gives CASSLTGTSGGALDTQYF.

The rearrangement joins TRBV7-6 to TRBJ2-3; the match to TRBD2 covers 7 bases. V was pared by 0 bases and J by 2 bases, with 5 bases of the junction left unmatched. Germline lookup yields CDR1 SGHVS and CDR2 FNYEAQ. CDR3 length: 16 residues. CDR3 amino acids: CASSLASGAITDTQYF. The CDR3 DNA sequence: TGTGCCAGCAGCTTAGCCAGCGGGGCAATCACAGATACGCAGTATTTT.

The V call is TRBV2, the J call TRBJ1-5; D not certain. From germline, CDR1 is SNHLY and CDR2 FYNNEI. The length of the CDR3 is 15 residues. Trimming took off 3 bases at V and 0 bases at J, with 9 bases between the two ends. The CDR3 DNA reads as TGTGCCAGCAGTGAGGTCGGCCGTAGCAATCAGCCCCAGCATTTT. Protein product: CASSEVGRSNQPQHF.

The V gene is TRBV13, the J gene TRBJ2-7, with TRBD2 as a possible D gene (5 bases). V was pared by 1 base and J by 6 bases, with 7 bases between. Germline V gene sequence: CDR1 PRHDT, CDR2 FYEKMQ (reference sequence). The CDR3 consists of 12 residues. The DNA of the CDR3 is TGTGCCAGCAGCTTAGTAGGGAGCGAGCAGTACTTC. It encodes CASSLVGSEQYF.

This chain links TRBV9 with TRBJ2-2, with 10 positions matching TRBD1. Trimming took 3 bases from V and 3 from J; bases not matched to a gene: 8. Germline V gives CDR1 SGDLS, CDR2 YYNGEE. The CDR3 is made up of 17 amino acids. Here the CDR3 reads CASSDSTGTGDTGELFF. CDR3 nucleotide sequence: TGTGCCAGCAGCGACTCTACCGGGACAGGGGACACCGGGGAGCTGTTTTTT.